This T cell receptor beta chain was captured by sequencing in a study of shared clonotypes between healthy human individuals. Overall study findings and caveats: It was observed that 5% to 6% of naive CD4 clonotypes were shared across several donors. The study found lower generation probabilities in non-shared clonotypes than in those shared by all four donors.

This CDR3 spans 14 amino acids. Trimming removed 5 bases from V and 11 bases from J, with 21 bases in between. CDR1 is MDHEN, CDR2 SYDVKM, per germline. In regard to this clone: Its antigen is currently unknown.

Several immunoSEQ 96-well plates shared each subset's DNA, each plate a replicate. Original data processing: From ImmunoSEQ came sequences covering only the junction and carrying no quality scores, so filtering differed. The repertoire was sequenced with immunoSEQ multiplex PCR; TCRdb's copy has only in-frame clones and lacks some. V, J and clone size reflect that table, while D and trimming were determined from the DNA. The sample lists roughly 500,000 clones; 90% to 96% were seen once. The source is a woman aged 25 to 39 in good health. The sample taken for sequencing was naive CD4+ T cells sorted from blood. Subset: CD45RA+ positively selected. The chain links TRBV28 to TRBJ2-5, with D maybe TRBD2 (5 bases). The DNA for the CDR3 is TGTGCCAGCAGTGTGGGAGTTGGCCTGACTGGGCAGTACTTC. Amino acids: CASSVGVGLTGQYF.